This T cell receptor (beta chain) was captured by sequencing in a study of Ad26.COV2.S vaccination and SARS-CoV-2 variants. Profiled with immunoSEQ multiplex PCR; TCRdb holds only in-frame clones, not every one. The table includes hundreds of thousands of clones, 85% to 90% detected once. As for treatment: 15 to 20 received Ad26.COV2.S at low or high dose, single or two shots; 5 received placebo; per-sample allocation not given. The samples were gathered on day 63 after the first injection of vaccine or placebo. Trimming at V came to 6 bases and at J to 3 bases, leaving 14 bases not matched to a gene. CDR1 and CDR2 (germline): LNHDA, SQIVND (reference sequence). This CDR3 spans 18 amino acids.

The sequence derives from a person between 18 and 65 years old who received the Ad26.COV2.S COVID-19 vaccine or a placebo. The rearrangement links TRBV19 to TRBJ2-2, with 9 bases fitting TRBD1. Sequenced material: peripheral blood, taken in a trial of Ad26.COV2.S vaccine versus placebo. The CDR3 region has the DNA TGTGCCAGTAGCCGTACAGGGGGCGCGTCTTCGGACACCGGGGAGCTGTTTTTT. Amino acid sequence: CASSRTGGASSDTGELFF.